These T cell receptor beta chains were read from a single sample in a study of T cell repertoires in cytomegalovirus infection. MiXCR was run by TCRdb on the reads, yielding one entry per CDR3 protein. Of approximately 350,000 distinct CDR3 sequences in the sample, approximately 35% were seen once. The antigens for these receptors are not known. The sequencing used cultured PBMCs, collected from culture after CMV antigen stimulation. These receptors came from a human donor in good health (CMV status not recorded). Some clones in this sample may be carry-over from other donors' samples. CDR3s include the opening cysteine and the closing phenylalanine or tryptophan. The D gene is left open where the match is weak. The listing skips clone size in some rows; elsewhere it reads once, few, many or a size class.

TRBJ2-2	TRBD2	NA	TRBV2	CASMTGLAGRWAGELFF	TGTGCCAGCATGACGGGACTAGCGGGTAGATGGGCCGGGGAGCTGTTTTTT
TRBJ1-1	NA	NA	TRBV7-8	CASSPGLMAFF	TGTGCCAGCAGCCCAGGGTTAATGGCTTTCTTT
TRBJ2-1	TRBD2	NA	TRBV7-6	CASSTVGGESDNEQFF	TGTGCCAGCAGCACCGTCGGGGGGGAAAGCGACAATGAGCAGTTCTTC
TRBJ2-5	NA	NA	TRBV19	CASSPGTSAETQYF	TGTGCCAGTAGTCCCGGGACTTCGGCAGAGACCCAGTACTTC
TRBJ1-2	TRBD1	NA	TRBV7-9	CASSRPSQGNYGYTF	TGTGCCAGCAGCCGCCCCTCACAGGGGAACTATGGCTACACCTTC
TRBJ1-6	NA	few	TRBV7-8	CASSLDLGNSPLHF	TGTGCCAGCAGCTTAGACCTGGGGAATTCACCCCTCCACTTT
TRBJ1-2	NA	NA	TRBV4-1	CASSKVAPTVGYTF	TGCGCCAGCAGCAAAGTGGCACCCACAGTTGGCTACACCTTC
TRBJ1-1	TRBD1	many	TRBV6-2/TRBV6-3	CASSYRGNTEAFF	TGTGCCAGCAGCTACAGGGGGAACACTGAAGCTTTCTTT
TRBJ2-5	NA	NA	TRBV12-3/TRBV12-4	CASSLVEQETQYF	TGTGCCAGCAGTTTAGTGGAGCAAGAGACCCAGTACTTC
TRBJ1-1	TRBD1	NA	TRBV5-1	CASSSENRGEAFF	TGCGCCAGCAGCTCCGAAAACAGGGGAGAAGCTTTCTTT
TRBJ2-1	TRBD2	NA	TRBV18	CASSPAGGSHNEQFF	TGTGCCAGCTCACCAGCGGGAGGGTCCCACAATGAGCAGTTCTTC
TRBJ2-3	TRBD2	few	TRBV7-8	CASSRTSGSSGTDTQYF	TGTGCCAGCAGCAGGACTAGCGGGAGCTCTGGCACAGATACGCAGTATTTT
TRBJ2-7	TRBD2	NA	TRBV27	CASSSLQTSEYEQYF	TGTGCCAGCAGTTCTCTACAGACTAGCGAGTACGAGCAGTACTTC
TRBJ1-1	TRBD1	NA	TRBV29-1	CSVYRGENTEAFF	TGCAGCGTCTACAGGGGCGAGAACACTGAAGCTTTCTTT
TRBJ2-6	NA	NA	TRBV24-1	CATSDPGTGANVLTF	TGTGCCACCAGTGATCCAGGGACTGGGGCCAACGTCCTGACTTTC
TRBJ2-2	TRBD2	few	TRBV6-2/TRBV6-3	CASSYWGLVVFRRTGELFF	TGTGCCAGCAGTTACTGGGGACTAGTGGTCTTTCGAAGGACCGGGGAGCTGTTTTTT
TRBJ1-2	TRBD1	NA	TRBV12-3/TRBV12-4	CASRGQGARYTF	TGTGCCAGCAGAGGACAGGGTGCCCGCTACACCTTC
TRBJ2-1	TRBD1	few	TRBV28	CASSFRGTGLDEQFF	TGTGCCAGCAGTTTTCGTGGGACAGGGCTCGATGAGCAGTTCTTC
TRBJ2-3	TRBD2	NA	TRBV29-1	CSATGLAGASTDTQYF	TGCAGCGCTACCGGACTAGCGGGAGCTAGCACAGATACGCAGTATTTT
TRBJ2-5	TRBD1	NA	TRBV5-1	CASSRSGTDQETQYF	TGCGCCAGCAGCCGATCCGGGACAGACCAAGAGACCCAGTACTTC
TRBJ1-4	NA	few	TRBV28	CASRLGSHNEKLFF	TGTGCCAGCAGATTAGGCAGTCACAATGAAAAACTGTTTTTT
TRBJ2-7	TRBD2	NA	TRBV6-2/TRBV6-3	CASRRTSGSVNYEQYF	TGTGCCAGCAGACGGACTAGCGGGAGTGTTAACTACGAGCAGTACTTC
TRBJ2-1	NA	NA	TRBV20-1	CSASIRDRAYNEQFF	TGCAGTGCTAGTATCCGAGACCGAGCCTACAATGAGCAGTTCTTC
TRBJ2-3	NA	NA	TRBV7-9	CASSSEADTQYF	TGTGCCAGCAGCTCTGAGGCGGATACGCAGTATTTT
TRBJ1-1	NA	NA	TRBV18	CASSPSAGNTEAFF	TGTGCCAGCTCACCATCGGCAGGGAACACTGAAGCTTTCTTT
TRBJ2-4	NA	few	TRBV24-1	CATSDHRVDHRIQYF	TGTGCCACCAGTGATCACAGGGTTGACCATAGAATTCAGTACTTC
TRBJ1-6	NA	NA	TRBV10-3	CAISENRNNSPLHF	TGTGCCATCAGTGAGAACAGAAATAATTCACCCCTCCACTTT
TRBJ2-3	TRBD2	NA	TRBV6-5	CASSYSVGRRATDTQYF	TGTGCCAGCAGTTACTCGGTCGGGAGGCGGGCCACAGATACGCAGTATTTT
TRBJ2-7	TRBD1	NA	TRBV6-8	CASKRTGDEQYF	TGTGCCAGCAAACGGACAGGGGACGAGCAGTACTTC
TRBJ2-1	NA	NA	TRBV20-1	CSAVPGSLSYNEQFF	TGCAGTGCCGTCCCGGGAAGCCTCTCCTACAATGAGCAGTTCTTC
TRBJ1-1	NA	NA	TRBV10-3	CAISESGGTNTEAFF	TGTGCCATCAGTGAGTCGGGGGGGACGAACACTGAAGCTTTCTTT
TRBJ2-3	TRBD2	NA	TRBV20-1	CSASPRTSGGDTQYF	TGCAGTGCTAGTCCCAGGACTAGCGGGGGAGATACGCAGTATTTT
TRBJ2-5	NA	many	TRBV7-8	CASSFGPLREAAGTQYF	TGTGCCAGCAGCTTCGGTCCGCTCCGAGAGGCCGCAGGGACCCAGTACTTC
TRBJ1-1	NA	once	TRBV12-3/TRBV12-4	CASSFGQAPNTEAFF	TGTGCCAGCAGTTTTGGCCAGGCACCGAACACTGAAGCTTTCTTT
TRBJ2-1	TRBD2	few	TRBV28	CASRGLPDNEQFF	TGTGCCAGCAGGGGACTACCAGACAATGAGCAGTTCTTC
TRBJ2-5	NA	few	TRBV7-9	CASSPGHALETQYF	TGTGCCAGCAGCCCGGGACACGCATTGGAGACCCAGTACTTC
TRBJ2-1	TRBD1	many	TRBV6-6	CASSPGTGKGNEQFF	TGTGCCAGCAGTCCCGGGACAGGGAAGGGCAATGAGCAGTTCTTC
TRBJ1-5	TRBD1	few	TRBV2	CASKTGTGFRQPQHF	TGTGCCAGCAAAACCGGGACAGGCTTCAGACAGCCCCAGCATTTT
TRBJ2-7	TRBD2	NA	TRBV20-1	CSARDTSGPSYEQYF	TGCAGTGCTAGAGACACTAGCGGGCCATCCTACGAGCAGTACTTC
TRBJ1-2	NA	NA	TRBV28	CASSLFVREEGYTF	TGTGCCAGCAGTTTATTCGTCAGGGAGGAGGGCTACACCTTC
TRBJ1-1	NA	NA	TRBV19	CASSINRRDTEAFF	TGTGCCAGTAGTATAAACAGGAGGGACACTGAAGCTTTCTTT
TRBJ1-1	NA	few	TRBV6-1	CASSLQALNTEAFF	TGTGCCAGCAGTTTACAGGCCTTGAACACTGAAGCTTTCTTT
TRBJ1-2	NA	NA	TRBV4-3	CASSQLDSNYGYTF	TGCGCCAGCAGCCAATTGGACAGCAACTATGGCTACACCTTC